This T cell receptor (beta chain) was found in a study of cytomegalovirus exposure and HLA in healthy donors. Study observations and caveats: Across donors, sequencing depth was assumed by presence/absence analyses to be roughly uniform.

A note on this clone: Its antigen is not known.

Germline values: CDR1 SGHAT, CDR2 FQDESV (reference sequence). The CDR3 consists of 13 residues. Trimming took off 3 bases at V and 3 bases at J, with 9 bases between the two ends. PCR was performed using 60 Vbeta and 13 Jbeta primers. Measured with immunoSEQ multiplex PCR; TCRdb has only the in-frame clones, and not every one. The sample includes around 170,000 clones, over 70% of them seen just once. Material for sequencing was PBMCs. The sequence was collected from a woman aged 45-65 years in good health and CMV-seronegative. This chain uses TRBV11-1 with TRBJ2-7; the D gene is possibly TRBD2 (5 bases). As DNA, the CDR3 is TGTGCCAGCAGCTTTTCGGGGAACTACGAGCAGTACTTC. Protein product: CASSFSGNYEQYF.